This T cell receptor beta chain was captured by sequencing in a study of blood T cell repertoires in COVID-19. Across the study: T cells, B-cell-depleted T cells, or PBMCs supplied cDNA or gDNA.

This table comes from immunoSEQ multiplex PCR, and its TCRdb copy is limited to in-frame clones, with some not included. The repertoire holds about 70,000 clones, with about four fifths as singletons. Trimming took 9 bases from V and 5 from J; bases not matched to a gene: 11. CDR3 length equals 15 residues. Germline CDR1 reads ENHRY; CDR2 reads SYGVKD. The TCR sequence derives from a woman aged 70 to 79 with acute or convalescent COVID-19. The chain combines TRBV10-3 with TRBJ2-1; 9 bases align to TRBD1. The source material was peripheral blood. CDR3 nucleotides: TGTGCCATTAGAACCGGGACAGGGCTGAACAATGAGCAGTTCTTC. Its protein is CAIRTGTGLNNEQFF.